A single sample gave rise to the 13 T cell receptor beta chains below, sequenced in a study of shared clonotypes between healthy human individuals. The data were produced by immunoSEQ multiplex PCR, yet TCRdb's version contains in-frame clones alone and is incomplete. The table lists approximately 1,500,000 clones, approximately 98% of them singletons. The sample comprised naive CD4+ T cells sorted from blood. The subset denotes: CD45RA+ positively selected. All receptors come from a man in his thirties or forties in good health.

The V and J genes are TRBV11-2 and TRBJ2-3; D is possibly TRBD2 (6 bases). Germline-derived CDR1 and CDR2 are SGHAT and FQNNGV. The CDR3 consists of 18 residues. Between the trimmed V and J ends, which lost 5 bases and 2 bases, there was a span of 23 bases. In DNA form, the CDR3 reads TGTGCCAGCAGCGTCATGGGTAGCGGTTCTCCGCCCACAGATACGCAGTATTTT. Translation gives CASSVMGSGSPPTDTQYF.

The CDR3 reads CASSYTGARGTEAFF. The DNA for the CDR3 is TGTGCCAGCAGCTATACAGGGGCAAGGGGCACTGAAGCTTTCTTT. V is TRBV11-2 and J is TRBJ1-1; 7 positions match TRBD1. The CDR3 contains 15 residues. Trimming removed 4 bases from V and 4 bases from J; junction bases left unmatched: 9. Germline assignment: CDR1 SGHAT and CDR2 FQNNGV.

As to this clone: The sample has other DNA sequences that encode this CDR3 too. In DNA form, the CDR3 reads TGTGCCAGCAGTCGACAGACCGGGGAGCTGTTTTTT. It yields the protein CASSRQTGELFF. The chain links TRBV6-5 to TRBJ2-2; perhaps TRBD1 as D (5 bases). Looked up from germline, CDR1 is MNHEY and CDR2 is SVGAGI. The V and J ends lost 5 bases and 5 bases respectively, with 6 bases between them. The CDR3 consists of 12 residues.

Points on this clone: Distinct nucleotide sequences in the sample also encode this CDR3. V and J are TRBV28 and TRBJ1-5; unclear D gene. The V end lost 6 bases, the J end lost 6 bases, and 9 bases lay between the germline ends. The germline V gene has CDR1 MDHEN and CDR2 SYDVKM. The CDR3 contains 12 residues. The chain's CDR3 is CASSLVGQPQHF. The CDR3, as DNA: TGTGCCAGCAGCCTAGTAGGTCAGCCCCAGCATTTT.

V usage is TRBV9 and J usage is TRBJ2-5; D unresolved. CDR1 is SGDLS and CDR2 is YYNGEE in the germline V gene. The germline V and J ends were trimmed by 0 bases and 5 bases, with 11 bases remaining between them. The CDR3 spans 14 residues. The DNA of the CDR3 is TGTGCCAGCAGCGTAGGAAGCCGGCTGGAGACCCAGTACTTC. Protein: CASSVGSRLETQYF. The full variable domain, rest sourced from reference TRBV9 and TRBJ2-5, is DSGVTQTPKHLITATGQRVTLRCSPRSGDLSVYWYQQSLDQGLQFLIQYYNGEERAKGNILERFSAQQFPDLHSELNLSSLELGDSALYFCASSVGSRLETQYFGPGTRLLVL.

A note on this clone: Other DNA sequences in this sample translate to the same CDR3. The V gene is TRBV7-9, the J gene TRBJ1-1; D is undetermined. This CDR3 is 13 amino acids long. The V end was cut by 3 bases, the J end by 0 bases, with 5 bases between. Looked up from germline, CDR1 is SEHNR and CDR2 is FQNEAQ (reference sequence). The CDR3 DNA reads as TGTGCCAGCAGCTTCTCCTTGAACACTGAAGCTTTCTTT. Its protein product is CASSFSLNTEAFF.

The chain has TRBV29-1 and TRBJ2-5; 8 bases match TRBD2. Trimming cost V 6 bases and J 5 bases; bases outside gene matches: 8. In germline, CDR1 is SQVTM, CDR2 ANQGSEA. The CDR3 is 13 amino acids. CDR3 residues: CSVAGAPRETQYF. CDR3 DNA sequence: TGCAGCGTAGCGGGAGCCCCGAGGGAGACCCAGTACTTC.

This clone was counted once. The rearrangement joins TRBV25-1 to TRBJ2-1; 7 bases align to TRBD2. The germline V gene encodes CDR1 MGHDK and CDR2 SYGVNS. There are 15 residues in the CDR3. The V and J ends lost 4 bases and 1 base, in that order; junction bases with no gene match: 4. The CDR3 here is CASSVRLASYNEQFF. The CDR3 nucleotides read TGTGCCAGCAGTGTTAGACTAGCTTCCTACAATGAGCAGTTCTTC.

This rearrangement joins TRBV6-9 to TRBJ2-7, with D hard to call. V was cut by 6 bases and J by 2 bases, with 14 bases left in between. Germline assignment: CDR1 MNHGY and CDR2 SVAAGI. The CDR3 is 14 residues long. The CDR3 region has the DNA TGTGCCAGCAGACATCTAGAAACTCCCTACGAGCAGTACTTC. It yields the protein CASRHLETPYEQYF.

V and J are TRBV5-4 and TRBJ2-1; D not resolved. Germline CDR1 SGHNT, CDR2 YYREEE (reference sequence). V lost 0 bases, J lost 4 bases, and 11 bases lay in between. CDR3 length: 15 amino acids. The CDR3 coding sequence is TGTGCCAGCAGCTTGGATCTGGGAACTTACAATGAGCAGTTCTTC. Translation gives CASSLDLGTYNEQFF.

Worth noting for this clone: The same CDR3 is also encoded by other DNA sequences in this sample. The CDR3 is CASSFASGSYNEQFF. CDR3 in DNA: TGTGCCAGCAGCTTCGCCTCGGGGTCCTACAATGAGCAGTTCTTC. The rearrangement links TRBV7-2 to TRBJ2-1, with D possibly being TRBD2 (5 bases). Germline lookup yields CDR1 SGHTA and CDR2 FQGNSA. The CDR3 totals 15 residues. With 3 bases removed from V and 1 base from J, the gap between germline ends came to 10 bases. The complete variable domain, with remaining parts taken from reference TRBV7-2 and TRBJ2-1, reads GAGVSQSPSNKVTEKGKDVELRCDPISGHTALYWYRQSLGQGLEFLIYFQGNSAPDKSGLPSDRFSAERTGGSVSTLTIQRTQQEDSAVYLCASSFASGSYNEQFFGPGTRLTVL.

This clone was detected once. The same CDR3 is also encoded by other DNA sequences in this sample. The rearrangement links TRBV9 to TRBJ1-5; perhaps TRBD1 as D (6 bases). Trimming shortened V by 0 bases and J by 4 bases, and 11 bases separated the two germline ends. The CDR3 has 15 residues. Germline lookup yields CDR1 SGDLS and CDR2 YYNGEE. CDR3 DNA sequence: TGTGCCAGCAGCGTAGGGGGGCAGGGAAATCAGCCCCAGCATTTT. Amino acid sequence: CASSVGGQGNQPQHF.

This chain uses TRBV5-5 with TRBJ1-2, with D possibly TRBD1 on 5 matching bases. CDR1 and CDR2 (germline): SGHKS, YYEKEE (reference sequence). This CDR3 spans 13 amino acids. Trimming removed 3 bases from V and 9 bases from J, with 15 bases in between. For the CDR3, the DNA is TGTGCCAGCAGCTCCGGGGGTAGGGTTCGCTACACCTTC. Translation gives CASSSGGRVRYTF.